This T cell receptor beta chain was identified in a study of blood T cell repertoires in COVID-19. Study overall: Sites in the United States, Italy and Spain provided acute and convalescent COVID-19 samples. Sample material is recorded as cDNA or gDNA derived from T cells, B-cell-depleted T cells, or PBMCs.

The protocol was immunoSEQ multiplex PCR, while the TCRdb copy is restricted to in-frame clones and leaves out a portion. The sample lists 90,000 to 140,000 clones, around four fifths occurring once. V was clipped by 4 bases and J by 8 bases, with 18 bases between them. The CDR3 has 15 amino acids. Germline V gives CDR1 GTSNPN, CDR2 SVGIG (reference sequence). Sequencing was carried out using peripheral blood. The sequence derives from a woman in her seventies with acute or convalescent COVID-19. The chain employs TRBV30 and TRBJ1-6; D might be TRBD1 (6 bases). The CDR3 sequence: CAWTRGGRADSPLHF. In nucleotides, the CDR3 is TGTGCCTGGACGAGGGGGGGAAGGGCGGATTCACCCCTCCACTTT.